What follows are 16 T cell receptor beta chains derived from one specimen sequenced in a study of T cells after posttransplantation cyclophosphamide listed by TCRdb under 2016. The library was prepared using the immunoSEQ multiplex PCR assay. The table was pulled from immuneACCESS by TCRdb, which kept in-frame rearrangements only. Such tables lose some clones; where checked, under half of the loss comes from unresolved V genes, and the rest has no known cause. Counted in this sample were 45,000 to 65,000 clones; roughly 86% of them appeared once. The top ten clonotypes cover 2.5% to 3% of the sample. The sample consisted of PBMCs. These receptors were obtained from a man aged 25-45 years with a blood cancer, CMV-positive, and with a related stem cell donor.

The chain combines TRBV19 with TRBJ1-1; no clear D. Per germline, CDR1 LNHDA and CDR2 SQIVND (reference sequence). This CDR3 is built from 15 residues. V lost 4 bases to trimming and J lost 1 base, with 13 bases between them. The CDR3 loop is CASSTEANSNTEAFF. In DNA, the CDR3 is TGTGCCAGTAGTACGGAGGCCAACTCGAACACTGAAGCTTTCTTT. Drawing the rest from reference TRBV19 and TRBJ1-1, the complete variable domain is DGGITQSPKYLFRKEGQNVTLSCEQNLNHDAMYWYRQDPGQGLRLIYYSQIVNDFQKGDIAEGYSVSREKKESFPLTVTSAQKNPTAFYLCASSTEANSNTEAFFGQGTRLTVV.

The V call is TRBV15, the J call TRBJ2-1, with D perhaps matching TRBD1 (5 bases). The CDR3 sequence is 11 residues long. Trimming pared 8 bases from V and 5 bases from J, leaving 7 bases between. Germline V CDR1 and CDR2: LNHNV, YYDKDF (reference sequence). CDR3 sequence reads: CATSRDNEQFF. The CDR3 DNA reads as TGTGCCACCTCCAGGGACAATGAGCAGTTCTTC.

The chain carries TRBV29-1 and TRBJ1-1; D is undetermined. This CDR3 has 11 residues. CDR1 is SQVTM, CDR2 ANQGSEA, per germline. The V end lost 8 bases, the J end lost 1 base, and 8 bases lay between the germline ends. The CDR3 DNA is TGCAGCACCGACAAGAACACTGAAGCTTTCTTT. It encodes CSTDKNTEAFF.

The chain uses TRBV6-5 and TRBJ2-5; D might be TRBD2 (7 bases). Judging by the DNA end, TRBJ2-7 fits better; the J call may be wrong. The CDR3 runs 15 residues. Germline V gene lookup returns CDR1 MNHEY and CDR2 SVGAGI. The CDR3 coding sequence is TGTGCCAGCAGTTACTCGACAAAGGGGGGGTACGAGCAGTACTTC. This encodes CASSYSTKGGYEQYF.

The chain couples TRBV5-8 to TRBJ1-1; 11 bases line up with TRBD1. Germline assignment: CDR1 SGHTS and CDR2 YDEGEE. CDR3 length equals 14 residues. Trimming cost V 4 bases and J 4 bases; bases outside gene matches: 3. The CDR3: CASSTGTGGTEAFF. Here the CDR3 DNA reads TGTGCCAGCAGCACCGGGACAGGGGGCACTGAAGCTTTCTTT.

The chain links TRBV18 to TRBJ1-1; weak D call: TRBD1 (6 bases). Germline CDR1 reads KGHSH; CDR2 reads LQKENI. The V end was cut by 0 bases, the J end by 3 bases, with 11 bases between. This CDR3 spans 15 amino acids. CDR3 amino acids: CASSPPNRADTEAFF. CDR3 bases: TGTGCCAGCTCACCACCGAACAGGGCGGACACTGAAGCTTTCTTT.

This chain links TRBV30 with TRBJ1-4; D is possibly TRBD1 (5 bases). This CDR3 has 14 amino acids. V lost 4 bases to trimming and J lost 5 bases, with 14 bases between them. Germline V CDR1 and CDR2: GTSNPN, SVGIG (reference sequence). The CDR3 nucleotides are TGTGCCTGGAATCAGGGAAGCCTAAATGAAAAACTGTTTTTT. This gives the protein CAWNQGSLNEKLFF.

This clone was seen only a few times. This chain uses TRBV6-6 with TRBJ1-1, with D perhaps matching TRBD1 (5 bases). V was trimmed by 0 bases and J by 5 bases, leaving 10 bases between them. This CDR3 spans 14 amino acids. The germline V gene has CDR1 MNHNY and CDR2 SVGAGI (reference sequence). DNA of the CDR3: TGTGCCAGCAGTTACTCGGGGGGTGAAACTGAAGCTTTCTTT. Protein sequence: CASSYSGGETEAFF.

This chain links TRBV5-1 with TRBJ2-3; D not resolved. Trimming stripped 4 bases from V and 6 bases from J, with 12 bases between. The CDR3 sequence is 13 residues long. The germline gives CDR1 SGHRS, CDR2 YFSETQ. CDR3 amino acids: CASSPQVTDTQYF. The CDR3 nucleotides are TGCGCCAGCAGCCCTCAGGTAACGGATACGCAGTATTTT.

The chain couples TRBV7-2 to TRBJ2-6, with TRBD1 matching over 7 bases. This CDR3 contains 17 residues. J gave up 0 bases and V 1 base, and 3 bases lay outside the gene matches. The germline V gene encodes CDR1 SGHTA and CDR2 FQGNSA. DNA for the CDR3: TGTGCCAGCAGCTTAGGGACAGGCCCCTCTGGGGCCAACGTCCTGACTTTC. It is translated as CASSLGTGPSGANVLTF.

This clone was seen more than once but under ten times. The chain is built from TRBV7-9 and TRBJ2-3; 9 bases fit TRBD1. V gave up 3 bases and J gave up 1 base; unmatched junction bases: 8. Germline V gene sequence: CDR1 SEHNR, CDR2 FQNEAQ (reference sequence). There are 17 residues in the CDR3. CDR3 region: CASSFFVGDRGTDTQYF. CDR3 nucleotides: TGTGCCAGCAGCTTTTTTGTTGGGGACAGGGGCACAGATACGCAGTATTTT. Combining the CDR3 with reference TRBV7-9 and TRBJ2-3 gives the whole variable domain DTGVSQNPRHKITKRGQNVTFRCDPISEHNRLYWYRQTLGQGPEFLTYFQNEAQLEKSRLLSDRFSAERPKGSFSTLEIQRTEQGDSAMYLCASSFFVGDRGTDTQYFGPGTRLTVL.

This clone appeared a single time. The CDR3 DNA reads as TGCGCCAGCAGCTTGGGTGCTAGATACAGGACGATGAACACTGAAGCTTTCTTT. This encodes CASSLGARYRTMNTEAFF. The chain employs TRBV5-1 and TRBJ1-1, with a tentative D call TRBD1 (5 bases). This CDR3 is built from 18 residues. In germline, CDR1 is SGHRS, CDR2 YFSETQ. V lost 0 bases to trimming and J lost 0 bases, with 18 bases between them. Full variable domain (rest looked up from reference TRBV5-1 and TRBJ1-1): KAGVTQTPRYLIKTRGQQVTLSCSPISGHRSVSWYQQTPGQGLQFLFEYFSETQRNKGNFPGRFSGRQFSNSRSEMNVSTLELGDSALYLCASSLGARYRTMNTEAFFGQGTRLTVV.

This chain joins TRBV7-9 and TRBJ2-7, with D possibly being TRBD1 (5 bases). This CDR3 has 11 amino acids. The V end was cut by 5 bases, the J end by 9 bases, with 11 bases between. The germline CDR1 and CDR2 sequences are SEHNR and FQNEAQ (reference sequence). The CDR3 reads CASSPGPWQYF. The CDR3 region has the DNA TGTGCCAGCAGCCCAGGGCCGTGGCAGTACTTC.

V gene TRBV9 combines with J gene TRBJ1-4; maybe TRBD1 (5 bases). Germline-derived CDR1 and CDR2 are SGDLS and YYNGEE. The CDR3 consists of 16 residues. The V end lost 1 base, the J end lost 7 bases, and 17 bases lay between the germline ends. The CDR3 loop reads CASSVNGGTVREKLFF. The CDR3 nucleotides read TGTGCCAGCAGCGTAAACGGGGGGACGGTACGTGAAAAACTGTTTTTT.

V usage is TRBV11-3 and J usage is TRBJ2-2; 12 bases agree with TRBD2. This CDR3 has 14 amino acids. Per the germline V gene, CDR1 is SGHNT and CDR2 is YENEEA. Germline trimming cut 5 bases from V and 8 bases from J; bases unmatched to any gene: 3. The CDR3, as DNA: TGTGCCAGCAGCCCGGGACTAGCGGGTGGGGAGCTGTTTTTT. Amino acid sequence: CASSPGLAGGELFF.

This chain joins TRBV9 and TRBJ1-2, with D possibly matching TRBD1 (5 bases). The CDR3 covers 15 residues. V was trimmed by 4 bases and J by 2 bases, leaving 15 bases between them. Germline V lookup: CDR1 SGDLS, CDR2 YYNGEE. The CDR3 sequence is CASSPLPEGNYGYTF. The CDR3 DNA reads TGTGCCAGCAGCCCCTTACCGGAGGGGAACTATGGCTACACCTTC.